This TCR beta chain came from a study of STAT3 mutations in large granular lymphocyte leukemia. Overall study: Among longitudinally sequenced T-LGLL patients, roughly half had canonical activating STAT3 mutations detected.

The study, taken as a whole, reports: A small but highly pathogenic clone may have been missed. In T-cell large granular lymphocyte leukemia, about half of patients showed multiple immunodominant subclonotypes. TCR clonotype switching after therapy occurred in about 30% of the 18 patients. Suggested: STAT3 mutation was not the ancestral event for these clonal expansions.

Details on this clone: No antigen is known for it.

Only in-frame clones appear in the TCRdb table, and some are missing; sequencing was by immunoSEQ multiplex PCR. The sample lists about 19,000 clones; roughly 90% were seen once. CDR1 and CDR2 from the germline V gene are SGHNT and YYREEE (reference sequence). CDR3 length: 15 amino acids. Trimming cost V 0 bases and J 7 bases; bases outside gene matches: 8. The receptor was isolated from a man in his fifties or sixties with T-cell large granular lymphocyte leukemia. Some clones in this sample may be carry-over from other donors' samples. The rearrangement uses TRBV5-4 and TRBJ2-3; 7 bases are shared with TRBD2. The sequenced sample was peripheral blood mononuclear cells. CDR3 sequence: CASSLGGGPSNTQYF. In DNA, the CDR3 is TGTGCCAGCAGCTTGGGGGGAGGGCCCTCGAATACGCAGTATTTT.